One sample yielded the 32 T cell receptor beta chains listed below, sequenced in a study of blood T cell repertoires in COVID-19. The data were produced by immunoSEQ multiplex PCR, yet TCRdb's version contains in-frame clones alone and is incomplete. This table has about 180,000 clones, approximately 85% appearing once. The sample was PBMCs or T cells enriched from blood (not recorded which). The source is a man between 40 and 49 years old who had recovered from COVID-19.

Comments on this clone: This sample also contains other DNA sequences that code for the same CDR3. This chain joins TRBV29-1 and TRBJ1-1, with no clear D. CDR1 and CDR2 from the germline V gene are SQVTM and ANQGSEA. The V end lost 5 bases, the J end lost 1 base, and 8 bases lay between the germline ends. The CDR3 contains 12 residues. The CDR3 coding sequence is TGCAGCGTTTCAGGTTCGAACACTGAAGCTTTCTTT. Its protein is CSVSGSNTEAFF.

V gene TRBV7-9 combines with J gene TRBJ1-2; a weak D match, TRBD1 (5 bases). CDR1 is SEHNR, CDR2 FQNEAQ, per germline (reference sequence). V lost 0 bases and J lost 7, with 12 bases in between. CDR3 length: 14 amino acids. The CDR3 loop is CASSLARTQSGYTF. In DNA, the CDR3 is TGTGCCAGCAGCTTAGCGAGGACACAGAGTGGCTACACCTTC. The whole variable domain, remainder taken from reference TRBV7-9 and TRBJ1-2, is DTGVSQNPRHKITKRGQNVTFRCDPISEHNRLYWYRQTLGQGPEFLTYFQNEAQLEKSRLLSDRFSAERPKGSFSTLEIQRTEQGDSAMYLCASSLARTQSGYTFGSGTRLTVV.

This clone was seen only once. The chain is built from TRBV27 and TRBJ2-3; the D gene is possibly TRBD2 (6 bases). Trimming took off 5 bases at V and 6 bases at J, with 21 bases between the two ends. This CDR3 has 16 amino acids. Germline lookup yields CDR1 MNHEY and CDR2 SMNVEV (reference sequence). The DNA for the CDR3 is TGTGCCAGCAGTCGGGCGGGTCCGGGAGTGGGGGATACGCAGTATTTT. This gives the protein CASSRAGPGVGDTQYF.

The chain is built from TRBV3-1 (or the pseudogene TRBV3-2) and TRBJ2-7, with D unclear. CDR3 length: 11 residues. Trimming removed 4 bases at V and 6 bases at J, with 7 bases between. Germline CDR1 is LGHDT and CDR2 is YNNKEL (reference sequence). DNA for the CDR3: TGTGCCAGCAGCCGAGCATCCGAGCAGTACTTC. Translated, it gives CASSRASEQYF.

This clone was found once. The chain couples TRBV20-1 to TRBJ2-7, with D possibly TRBD2 on 5 matching bases. Trimming shortened V by 6 bases and J by 1 base, and 7 bases separated the two germline ends. This CDR3 has 11 amino acids. Germline V CDR1 and CDR2: DFQATT, SNEGSKA (reference sequence). The CDR3 loop reads CSAGRSYEQYF. The CDR3 coding sequence is TGCAGTGCAGGGAGATCCTACGAGCAGTACTTC.

The chain carries TRBV5-4 and TRBJ2-1, with TRBD2 identical over 7 bases. The CDR3 runs to 17 residues. The ends lost 3 bases at V and 2 bases at J; junction bases unmatched: 11. Per germline, CDR1 SGHNT and CDR2 YYREEE (reference sequence). This chain's CDR3 is CASSSSGSGPAYNEQFF. DNA for the CDR3: TGTGCCAGCAGCTCCTCGGGTAGCGGGCCCGCCTACAATGAGCAGTTCTTC.

The genes are TRBV19 and TRBJ2-1, with 12 positions matching TRBD2. The ends lost 5 bases at V and 6 bases at J; junction bases unmatched: 8. CDR3 size: 16 residues. In germline, CDR1 is LNHDA, CDR2 SQIVND (reference sequence). Here the CDR3 reads CASSSSLAGGFNEQFF. CDR3 nucleotide sequence: TGTGCCAGTAGTTCCTCCCTAGCGGGGGGGTTCAATGAGCAGTTCTTC.

The table lists this clone with a count of one. This chain joins TRBV9 and TRBJ2-3; the match to TRBD1 covers 8 bases. Germline CDR1 and CDR2: SGDLS and YYNGEE. The CDR3 is made up of 18 amino acids. Trimming cost V 0 bases and J 1 base; bases outside gene matches: 10. CDR3 region: CASSVVSGTGQGTDTQYF. Written as DNA, the CDR3 is TGTGCCAGCAGCGTAGTTTCAGGGACAGGTCAAGGCACAGATACGCAGTATTTT.

CDR3 region: CATQYRGSGANVLTF. Here the CDR3 DNA reads TGTGCCACCCAATACAGGGGTTCCGGGGCCAACGTCCTGACTTTC. The chain combines TRBV6-5 with TRBJ2-6; the match to TRBD1 covers 7 bases. There are 15 residues in the CDR3. Germline CDR1 and CDR2: MNHEY and SVGAGI. V lost 10 bases and J lost 4; bases outside the gene matches: 10.

J is TRBJ1-2 and V is TRBV29-1; weak D call: TRBD1 (6 bases). The V end was cut by 4 bases, the J end by 6 bases, with 9 bases between. Germline V CDR1 and CDR2: SQVTM, ANQGSEA. CDR3 size: 11 residues. The CDR3 DNA is TGCAGCGTTGTGGGGGCGGATGGCTACACCTTC. It translates to CSVVGADGYTF.

This chain uses TRBV11-2 with TRBJ2-2; 10 bases match TRBD2. Germline V gene lookup returns CDR1 SGHAT and CDR2 FQNNGV. The V gene end was trimmed by 5 bases and the J gene end by 9 bases; junction bases not matched to a gene: 12. This CDR3 spans 16 amino acids. The CDR3 reads CASSLSGGALTRELFF. The CDR3 nucleotides are TGTGCCAGCAGCCTCAGCGGGGGGGCCTTAACCCGGGAGCTGTTTTTT.

CDR3: CASSLTGGTEAFF. CDR3 DNA sequence: TGTGCCAGCAGCTTAACTGGAGGGACTGAAGCTTTCTTT. The chain carries TRBV11-2 and TRBJ1-1; no reliable D call. CDR3 length equals 13 residues. Trimming left V 2 bases short and J 5 bases short, with 9 bases between. Germline assignment: CDR1 SGHAT and CDR2 FQNNGV. The full variable domain, completed using reference TRBV11-2 and TRBJ1-1, is EAGVAQSPRYKIIEKRQSVAFWCNPISGHATLYWYQQILGQGPKLLIQFQNNGVVDDSQLPKDRFSAERLKGVDSTLKIQPAKLEDSAVYLCASSLTGGTEAFFGQGTRLTVV.

This clone has only one observation. The rearrangement joins TRBV4-1 to TRBJ2-7; TRBD1 matches 8 bases. CDR1 MGHRA and CDR2 YSYEKL come from the germline V gene. The CDR3 spans 15 residues. V trimming: 6 bases; J trimming: 5 bases; junction bases outside the gene matches: 12. Here the CDR3 reads CASRQTRGQGHEQYF. Here the CDR3 DNA reads TGCGCCAGCAGACAAACTCGCGGACAGGGCCACGAGCAGTACTTC.

The chain joins TRBV2 to TRBJ2-7, with 14 bases that match TRBD2. With 2 bases clipped from V and 5 bases from J, the junction kept 11 bases outside the gene matches. Germline V CDR1 and CDR2: SNHLY, FYNNEI. This CDR3 region has 18 residues. The CDR3 DNA reads as TGTGCCAGCAGTGAAATGGGGACTAGCGGGAGTGCTGTCGACGAGCAGTACTTC. Protein sequence: CASSEMGTSGSAVDEQYF.

The chain employs TRBV2 and TRBJ1-2; TRBD1 matches 8 bases. The V and J ends lost 5 bases and 4 bases, in that order; junction bases with no gene match: 6. The CDR3 spans 14 residues. Germline V lookup: CDR1 SNHLY, CDR2 FYNNEI. The CDR3 sequence is CASSQRQGIYGYTF. The CDR3 DNA follows: TGTGCCAGCAGTCAAAGACAGGGGATCTATGGCTACACCTTC.

CDR3 DNA: TGCGCCAGCAGCCCCGCGGGGGCCAACGTCCTGACTTTC. Translated, it gives CASSPAGANVLTF. The chain has TRBV5-1 and TRBJ2-6; no definite D call. Germline V gene sequence: CDR1 SGHRS, CDR2 YFSETQ. The V gene lost 4 bases and the J gene lost 4 bases, with 6 bases spanning the gap. The CDR3 runs to 13 residues.

This clone was counted only a few times. The V and J genes are TRBV28 and TRBJ1-6; 12 bases align to TRBD1. CDR1 is MDHEN, CDR2 SYDVKM, per germline. V shed 6 bases and J 8 bases; nucleotides not matched to a gene: 5. The CDR3 loop spans 15 amino acids. CDR3 sequence: CASSEGQGAYSPLHF. CDR3 DNA: TGTGCCAGCAGCGAGGGACAGGGGGCCTATTCACCCCTCCACTTT.

The chain combines TRBV28 with TRBJ1-5; D uncertain. Looked up from germline, CDR1 is MDHEN and CDR2 is SYDVKM. The length of the CDR3 is 14 residues. V lost 3 bases and J lost 7, with 13 bases in between. The CDR3, as DNA: TGTGCCAGCAGTTTGATGGTGGTTGGCCAGCCCCAGCATTTT. It codes for CASSLMVVGQPQHF.

The chain uses TRBV19 and TRBJ2-4; D is possibly TRBD2 (5 bases). The germline gives CDR1 LNHDA, CDR2 SQIVND (reference sequence). Deletions cut 1 base from V and 2 bases from J, with 12 bases between. The CDR3 loop spans 16 amino acids. The CDR3 sequence: CASSIGTAASKNIQYF. The DNA of the CDR3 is TGTGCCAGTAGTATAGGGACTGCCGCGTCCAAAAACATTCAGTACTTC.

The chain joins TRBV21-1 to TRBJ1-1. TRBV21-1 is a pseudogene locus. The CDR3 length is 19 residues. The CDR3 sequence: CASSPSGLLMGWRETEAFF. In nucleotides, the CDR3 is TGTGCCAGCAGCCCCTCGGGGTTGTTGATGGGGTGGAGGGAGACTGAAGCTTTCTTT.

The chain has TRBV7-6 and TRBJ2-1; TRBD2 matches 8 bases. In germline, CDR1 is SGHVS, CDR2 FNYEAQ. The CDR3 runs 18 residues. The V segment lost 4 bases and the J segment 1 base; nucleotides outside the gene matches: 12. CDR3 region: CASSWLAAGARSYNEQFF. CDR3 coding DNA: TGTGCCAGCAGCTGGCTTGCAGCGGGAGCACGGTCCTACAATGAGCAGTTCTTC.

The chain has TRBV18 and TRBJ2-1; 10 nucleotides align to TRBD2. This CDR3 has 16 amino acids. The germline V gene encodes CDR1 KGHSH and CDR2 LQKENI. J was trimmed by 8 bases and V by 3 bases; bases with no gene match: 10. Here the CDR3 reads CASSPRLAGVRDEQFF. The CDR3, as DNA: TGTGCCAGCTCACCTCGTCTAGCGGGAGTTCGAGATGAGCAGTTCTTC.

This rearrangement joins TRBV3-1 (or the pseudogene TRBV3-2) to TRBJ2-7, with TRBD2 as a possible D gene (6 bases). The germline V and J ends were trimmed by 4 bases and 4 bases, with 14 bases remaining between them. Germline CDR1 is LGHDT and CDR2 is YNNKEL (reference sequence). This CDR3 has 14 amino acids. The CDR3 loop is CASSRGRGIYEQYF. Here the CDR3 DNA reads TGTGCCAGCAGCCGCGGGCGCGGGATATACGAGCAGTACTTC.

This rearrangement joins TRBV27 to TRBJ2-3; 7 nucleotides line up with TRBD1. V lost 8 bases to trimming and J lost 1 base; unmatched junction nucleotides: 9. The CDR3 is 15 amino acids. Germline V lookup: CDR1 MNHEY, CDR2 SMNVEV (reference sequence). CDR3 loop: CASGVWQGGTDTQYF. In DNA form, the CDR3 reads TGTGCCAGCGGGGTGTGGCAGGGGGGCACAGATACGCAGTATTTT.

The chain uses TRBV6-2 or TRBV6-3 and TRBJ1-1, with 9 positions matching TRBD1. V trimming: 1 base; J trimming: 5 bases; junction bases outside the gene matches: 11. This CDR3 region has 17 residues. Germline V gene sequence: CDR1 MNHEY, CDR2 SVGEGT. The CDR3 bases are TGTGCCAGCAGTTACTTCCGCCTCGGACAGGGGAGTACTGAAGCTTTCTTT. Its protein is CASSYFRLGQGSTEAFF.

This sequence joins TRBV6-5 and TRBJ2-7; D is undetermined. Trimming stripped 4 bases from V and 9 bases from J, with 13 bases between. In germline, CDR1 is MNHEY, CDR2 SVGAGI. This CDR3 is 12 amino acids long. The DNA of the CDR3 is TGTGCCAGCAGTTCGGCGGAGCTGGGGCAGTACTTC. Its translation is CASSSAELGQYF.

The rearrangement uses TRBV2 and TRBJ1-6; D might be TRBD1 (5 bases). V gave up 8 bases and J gave up 10 bases, with 24 bases separating them. The length of the CDR3 is 16 residues. Germline assignment: CDR1 SNHLY and CDR2 FYNNEI. CDR3 residues: CASRGEAGVSKSPLHF. The CDR3 DNA is TGTGCCAGCCGGGGGGAGGCGGGGGTTTCAAAATCACCCCTCCACTTT.

This clone is labeled as large (0.1 to 1%). For the CDR3, the DNA is TGTGCCAGCAGCGCCCCTAGGGGCCATGAGCAGTTCTTC. The encoded protein is CASSAPRGHEQFF. The chain has TRBV11-1 and TRBJ2-1, with D maybe TRBD1 (5 bases). The CDR3 is 13 amino acids. The V gene's germline CDR1 is SGHAT and CDR2 FQDESV (reference sequence). The V and J ends lost 5 bases and 8 bases respectively, with 13 bases between them. Supplemented by reference TRBV11-1 and TRBJ2-1, the full variable domain reads EAEVAQSPRYKITEKSQAVAFWCDPISGHATLYWYRQILGQGPELLVQFQDESVVDDSQLPKDRFSAERLKGVDSTLKIQPAELGDSAMYLCASSAPRGHEQFFGPGTRLTVL.

The genes are TRBV19 and TRBJ2-7; D might be TRBD1 (5 bases). V lost 6 bases, J lost 4 bases, and 13 bases lay in between. The length of the CDR3 is 13 residues. Germline CDR1 and CDR2: LNHDA and SQIVND (reference sequence). CDR3 region: CASRSRTGYEQYF. The CDR3 DNA is TGTGCCAGTAGATCGCGAACAGGATACGAGCAGTACTTC.

This sequence joins TRBV30 and TRBJ2-7; D is perhaps TRBD2 (6 bases). CDR1 GTSNPN and CDR2 SVGIG come from the germline V gene (reference sequence). This CDR3 comprises 14 residues. V lost 1 base, J lost 2 bases, and 12 bases lay in between. CDR3 residues: CAWSATGLPYEQYF. The CDR3 bases are TGTGCCTGGAGTGCTACGGGACTCCCCTACGAGCAGTACTTC.

The chain joins TRBV9 to TRBJ1-6; the D is unclear. The CDR3 contains 13 residues. The V gene lost 3 bases and the J gene lost 9 bases, with 10 bases spanning the gap. The V gene's germline CDR1 is SGDLS and CDR2 YYNGEE. CDR3 region: CASSESVSSPLHF. CDR3 DNA: TGTGCCAGCAGCGAGAGTGTTAGTTCACCCCTCCACTTT.

The chain recombines TRBV5-8 with TRBJ1-5, with D uncertain. Germline assignment: CDR1 SGHTS and CDR2 YDEGEE. The CDR3 totals 14 residues. The V gene lost 0 bases and the J gene lost 5 bases, with 9 bases spanning the gap. The CDR3 DNA is TGTGCCAGCAGCTTGGGGCTGGGCTATCAGCCCCAGCATTTT. Translating it yields CASSLGLGYQPQHF.